Reported below is one TCR beta chain. The V end was cut by 3 bases, the J end by 7 bases, with 18 bases between. Germline CDR1 is SQVTM and CDR2 is ANQGSEA. The CDR3 consists of 14 residues. The data originate from a study of tumor and adjacent non-tumor tissue in lung cancer. Three rounds of nested PCR, following a modified ARM-PCR protocol, produced the TCRbeta library. In TCRdb, the multiplex PCR reads were re-called with MiXCR into one record per CDR3 protein. This table holds around 86,000 distinct CDR3 sequences, around 77% found once. The template was RNA from unsorted bulk tissue. This clonotype was sampled from a middle-aged woman with non-small cell lung cancer. Input material: lung tumor tissue. This chain links TRBV29-1 with TRBJ2-5; D ambiguous. The CDR3 nucleotides are TGCAGCGTTGACCTGGTGAGGAATGGGGTGACCCAGTACTTC. Translated: CSVDLVRNGVTQYF.